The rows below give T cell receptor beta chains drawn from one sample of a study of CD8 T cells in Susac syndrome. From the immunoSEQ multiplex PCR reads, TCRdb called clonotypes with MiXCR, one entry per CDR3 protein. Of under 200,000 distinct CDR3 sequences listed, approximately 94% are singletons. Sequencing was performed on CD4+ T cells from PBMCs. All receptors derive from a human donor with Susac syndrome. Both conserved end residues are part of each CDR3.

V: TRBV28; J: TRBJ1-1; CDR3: CASTVNTEAFF
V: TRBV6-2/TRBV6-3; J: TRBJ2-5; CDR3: CASSLRLASYQETQYF
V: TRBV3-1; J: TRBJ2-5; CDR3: CASSQDVDRSGTQYF
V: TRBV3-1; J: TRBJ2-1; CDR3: CASSPDPGPYNEQFF
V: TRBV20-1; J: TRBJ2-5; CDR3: CSKRLQETQYF
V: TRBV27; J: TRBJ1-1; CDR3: CASSWRSPNTEAFF
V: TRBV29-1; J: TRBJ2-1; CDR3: CSVRQDTYNEQFF
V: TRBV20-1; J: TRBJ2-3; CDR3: CSASGRVRGTDTQYF
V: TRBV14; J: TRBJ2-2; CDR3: CASSPHNTGELFF
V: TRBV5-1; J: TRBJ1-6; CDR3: CASSLSQVNSPLHF
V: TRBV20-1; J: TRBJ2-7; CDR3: CSARDHAGWVSYEQYF